These 24 T cell receptor beta chains share one sample of origin, sequenced in a study of T-cell reconstitution after alpha-beta-depleted transplantation in children. Preparation of the TCRbeta library used unique molecular identifiers. TCRdb recomputed calls from the PCR reads with MiXCR, one row per CDR3 protein. The sample has approximately 430,000 distinct CDR3 sequences, about a sixth seen once; the top ten hold roughly 29%. Sequenced material: PBMCs, mostly from graft donor cells, taken 360 days after TCRalphabeta/CD19-depleted stem cell transplant. Every receptor here comes from a boy under two years old who had a stem cell transplant for Wiskott-Aldrich syndrome, so the T cells may come from the graft donor.

A few counts support this clonotype. CDR3 coding DNA: TGTGCCAGCAGCCAGGGGTGGGTCTACGAGCAGTACTTC. Its translation: CASSQGWVYEQYF. The rearrangement links TRBV12-3 or TRBV12-4 to TRBJ2-7; D might be TRBD1 (6 bases). The length of the CDR3 is 13 residues. Trimming removed 6 bases from V and 3 bases from J, with 12 bases in between.

The CDR3 sequence is CASSYSKDEQYF. The CDR3 coding sequence is TGTGCCAGCAGTTACTCGAAGGACGAGCAGTACTTC. The chain links TRBV6-6 to TRBJ2-7; D call uncertain. The CDR3 has 12 residues. V dropped 0 bases and J dropped 5 bases, with 5 bases sitting between them. The V gene's germline CDR1 is MNHNY and CDR2 SVGAGI (reference sequence).

This clonotype was seen many times. J is TRBJ2-2 and V is TRBV5-1; D is perhaps TRBD2 (6 bases). This CDR3 has 15 amino acids. Trimming shortened V by 6 bases and J by 0 bases, and 12 bases separated the two germline ends. The germline V gene has CDR1 SGHRS and CDR2 YFSETQ. DNA for the CDR3: TGCGCCAGCAAGTTGGGGGGTCCGAACACCGGGGAGCTGTTTTTT. Translated: CASKLGGPNTGELFF.

This clonotype was found a few times. The V and J genes are TRBV29-1 and TRBJ2-3; D unresolved. The V end was cut by 5 bases, the J end by 6 bases, with 21 bases between. This CDR3 has 15 residues. The germline V gene encodes CDR1 SQVTM and CDR2 ANQGSEA. The CDR3 protein is CSVCPRSERRDTQYF. The CDR3 DNA is TGCAGCGTTTGCCCTAGGTCGGAACGACGCGATACGCAGTATTTT.

This clonotype was counted a single time. This rearrangement joins TRBV2 to TRBJ2-1; 13 bases agree with TRBD2. The CDR3 contains 19 residues. Germline V gene sequence: CDR1 SNHLY, CDR2 FYNNEI. The CDR3 sequence is CTISLRGTGLAGAYNEQFF. CDR3 in DNA: TGTACCATCAGTTTACGGGGAACAGGACTAGCGGGAGCCTACAATGAGCAGTTCTTC.

This clonotype has a handful of counts. The rearrangement uses TRBV2 and TRBJ2-6, with a weak D call TRBD1 (5 bases). V lost 6 bases, J lost 0 bases, and 18 bases lay in between. The CDR3 is 18 residues long. Germline V CDR1 and CDR2: SNHLY, FYNNEI. The CDR3 DNA reads TGTGCCAGCAGCCCGTACCCTAACAGGTTCTCTGGGGCCAACGTCCTGACTTTC. Translated: CASSPYPNRFSGANVLTF.

The CDR3 sequence: CSAPAGGPQETQYF. CDR3 sequence (DNA): TGCAGTGCTCCAGCCGGGGGTCCTCAAGAGACCCAGTACTTC. This sequence joins TRBV20-1 and TRBJ2-5; possibly TRBD2 for D (6 bases). V lost 5 bases to trimming and J lost 2 bases, with 15 bases between them. This CDR3 has 14 amino acids. Germline CDR1 is DFQATT and CDR2 is SNEGSKA (reference sequence).

This chain uses TRBV7-9 with TRBJ2-1, with TRBD2 as a possible D gene (6 bases). Germline loops: CDR1 SEHNR, CDR2 FQNEAQ (reference sequence). This CDR3 comprises 16 residues. V lost 4 bases and J 8 bases, leaving 21 bases between the germline ends. CDR3 nucleotide sequence: TGTGCCAGCAGCTATGGGGGACTTGCCTACCCCGATGAGCAGTTCTTC. It encodes CASSYGGLAYPDEQFF.

The rearrangement joins TRBV29-1 to TRBJ1-1; D may be TRBD1 (6 bases). Germline V gene data show CDR1 as SQVTM and CDR2 as ANQGSEA. Trimming shortened V by 0 bases and J by 3 bases, and 11 bases separated the two germline ends. The CDR3 has 14 residues. The CDR3 nucleotides are TGCAGCGTTGAAGAATTGGGGGCACACACTGAAGCTTTCTTT. Protein sequence: CSVEELGAHTEAFF.

The chain recombines TRBV25-1 with TRBJ2-3; D not certain. CDR3 length: 14 amino acids. Germline CDR1 is MGHDK and CDR2 is SYGVNS. Trimming pared 0 bases from V and 4 bases from J, leaving 8 bases between. Written as DNA, the CDR3 is TGTGCCAGCAGTGAATATCGACTGGCAGATACGCAGTATTTT. Translating it yields CASSEYRLADTQYF.

This chain connects TRBV7-2 to TRBJ2-5; 13 bases align to TRBD2. The CDR3 runs to 16 residues. V shed 3 bases and J 2 bases; nucleotides not matched to a gene: 3. Germline V gene lookup returns CDR1 SGHTA and CDR2 FQGNSA. As DNA, the CDR3 is TGTGCCAGCAGCTTTGGACTAGCGGGAGTGCAAGAGACCCAGTACTTC. Translation: CASSFGLAGVQETQYF.

Many counts were recorded for this clonotype. The chain recombines TRBV7-6 with TRBJ2-3; 12 nucleotides agree with TRBD1. The germline V gene has CDR1 SGHVS and CDR2 FNYEAQ. The CDR3 loop spans 15 amino acids. J gave up 4 bases and V 6 bases, and 5 bases lay outside the gene matches. CDR3 amino acids: CASSRRDRGPDTQYF. CDR3 coding DNA: TGTGCCAGCAGTCGCCGGGACAGGGGGCCAGATACGCAGTATTTT.

This chain uses TRBV6-1 with TRBJ2-4; D is unresolved. In germline, CDR1 is MNHNS, CDR2 SASEGT. The CDR3 consists of 13 residues. V lost 7 bases, J lost 6 bases, and 13 bases lay in between. CDR3 sequence (DNA): TGTGCCAGCAACCCCTTTTTGGGAAACATTCAGTACTTC. This codes for CASNPFLGNIQYF.

This clonotype was counted many times. The gene calls are TRBV12-3 or TRBV12-4 and TRBJ2-2; perhaps TRBD2 as D (6 bases). The CDR3 extends over 15 amino acids. With 1 base removed from V and 5 bases from J, the gap between germline ends came to 11 bases. The CDR3 protein is CASSLGPGRTGELFF. As DNA, the CDR3 is TGTGCCAGCAGTTTAGGTCCAGGGAGGACCGGGGAGCTGTTTTTT.

This CDR3 reads CASSLAEAVKADTQYF. The DNA of the CDR3 is TGCGCCAGCAGCTTGGCCGAAGCGGTGAAAGCAGATACGCAGTATTTT. The gene calls are TRBV5-1 and TRBJ2-3, with D perhaps matching TRBD2 (5 bases). This CDR3 contains 16 residues. Germline values: CDR1 SGHRS, CDR2 YFSETQ. The germline V and J ends were trimmed by 0 bases and 4 bases, with 15 bases remaining between them.

This clonotype was seen a few times. Sequence at one end of the junction differs from germline and may be a read error. The V gene is TRBV3-1, the J gene TRBJ2-7; D is uncertain. Germline CDR1 LGHDT, CDR2 YNNKEL (reference sequence). This CDR3 has 13 residues. CDR3 sequence (DNA): TGTGCCAGCAGCCAAGATGTGTCCTTCGAGCAGTACTTC. Encoded protein: CASSQDVSFEQYF.

This sequence joins TRBV29-1 and TRBJ2-3; TRBD1 aligns across 7 bases. CDR1 is SQVTM and CDR2 is ANQGSEA in the germline V gene. V was clipped by 1 base and J by 2 bases; unmatched bases: 9. There are 16 residues in the CDR3. The CDR3 region has the DNA TGCAGCGTTGAAGGACACAGGGGAAGGGCCACAGATACGCAGTATTTT. Its protein is CSVEGHRGRATDTQYF.

In this sample, this clonotype turned up a few times. V and J are TRBV7-8 and TRBJ2-7; 9 bases align to TRBD2. Germline assignment: CDR1 SGHVS and CDR2 FQNEAQ. The CDR3 extends over 17 amino acids. V lost 0 bases, J lost 9 bases, and 15 bases stayed unmatched. The CDR3 DNA is TGTGCCAGCAGCTTAGCGGTAGCGGGGGAACTCCTACGAGGGCAGTACTTC. The encoded protein is CASSLAVAGELLRGQYF.

The V gene is TRBV5-1, the J gene TRBJ2-3; TRBD2 agrees at 13 bases. Trimming removed 1 base from V and 1 base from J; junction bases left unmatched: 12. The CDR3 has 20 residues. The germline CDR1 and CDR2 sequences are SGHRS and YFSETQ. CDR3 residues: CASSLPDRLGTSGGTDTQYF. The CDR3 bases are TGCGCCAGCAGCTTGCCGGACAGGTTAGGGACTAGCGGGGGCACAGATACGCAGTATTTT.

The CDR3 here is CASSLAVGTQYF. The CDR3 DNA reads as TGTGCCAGCAGTTTAGCGGTTGGGACGCAGTATTTT. The chain is built from TRBV12-3 or TRBV12-4 and TRBJ2-3; no definite D call. This CDR3 contains 12 residues. The V end lost 0 bases, the J end lost 9 bases, and 7 bases lay between the germline ends.

This clonotype was seen just once. The chain links TRBV20-1 to TRBJ2-3; D unresolved. The CDR3 consists of 12 residues. Trimming took off 5 bases at V and 2 bases at J, with 8 bases between the two ends. The germline V gene has CDR1 DFQATT and CDR2 SNEGSKA (reference sequence). The CDR3 reads CSALTTTDTQYF. The CDR3 bases are TGCAGTGCTCTTACTACCACAGATACGCAGTATTTT.

The V call is TRBV6-5, the J call TRBJ2-5, with TRBD1 as a possible D gene (5 bases). The length of the CDR3 is 17 residues. Germline lookup yields CDR1 MNHEY and CDR2 SVGAGI. V lost 2 bases and J lost 5, with 21 bases in between. CDR3 amino acids: CASSYLPDSTLNETQYF. Here the CDR3 DNA reads TGTGCCAGCAGTTACCTCCCCGACAGTACTCTCAATGAGACCCAGTACTTC.

In its sample, this clonotype was seen a few times. The chain couples TRBV7-9 to TRBJ2-1; a possible D gene is TRBD2 (6 bases). The V gene's germline CDR1 is SEHNR and CDR2 FQNEAQ (reference sequence). V was clipped by 1 base and J by 6 bases, with 13 bases between them. The CDR3 sequence is 15 residues long. DNA for the CDR3: TGTGCCAGCAGCTTAGTAGGGCGGGGAGGCAATGAGCAGTTCTTC. This codes for CASSLVGRGGNEQFF.

This clonotype was picked up a small number of times. The chain has TRBV5-1 and TRBJ2-7; D remains unclear. Trimming left V 0 bases short and J 0 bases short, with 7 bases between. This CDR3 comprises 14 residues. Germline-derived CDR1 and CDR2 are SGHRS and YFSETQ. This CDR3 reads CASSLGAVSYEQYF. DNA for the CDR3: TGCGCCAGCAGCTTGGGGGCAGTCTCCTACGAGCAGTACTTC. Combining the CDR3 with reference TRBV5-1 and TRBJ2-7 gives the whole variable domain KAGVTQTPRYLIKTRGQQVTLSCSPISGHRSVSWYQQTPGQGLQFLFEYFSETQRNKGNFPGRFSGRQFSNSRSEMNVSTLELGDSALYLCASSLGAVSYEQYFGPGTRLTVT.